The rows below give T cell receptor beta chains drawn from one sample of a study of blood T cell repertoires in COVID-19. Profiling relied on immunoSEQ multiplex PCR, and the TCRdb table lists in-frame clones only, not all of them. In the table there are hundreds of thousands of clones, approximately 83% of which are singletons. The sequenced sample consisted of PBMCs or T cells enriched from blood (not recorded which). Receptors were obtained from a woman aged 50 to 60 who had been exposed to COVID-19. Each CDR3 is given without its conserved first and last residue. Clone sizes are given selectively: once, few, many, or a class where the clone is expanded.

clone_size	v_call	j_call	cdr3_aa
NA	TRBV9	TRBJ1-2	ASSTGQGRGGYT
NA	TRBV19	TRBJ1-4	ASSIRGGKLF
NA	TRBV19	TRBJ2-7	ASSNNGAYEQY
NA	TRBV7-9	TRBJ2-1	ASSLGQGESNEQF
NA	TRBV27	TRBJ2-7	ASRKGGPYEQY
NA	TRBV28	TRBJ1-1	ASGIGGGGTEAF
NA	TRBV7-9	TRBJ1-1	ASSLDGGRAF
NA	TRBV4-2	TRBJ2-1	ASSQEATASYNEQF
NA	TRBV5-6	TRBJ1-1	ASSLAQANTEAF
NA	TRBV7-9	TRBJ2-2	ASSSWGGSGTGELF
NA	TRBV5-6	TRBJ1-3	ASSLGHWGRGNTIY
NA	TRBV7-8	TRBJ2-2	ASSPLGGRTGELF
NA	TRBV4-2	TRBJ2-2	ASSQEASGGLTGELF
NA	TRBV25-1	TRBJ2-1	ASSERLAGTPLWF
once	TRBV5-5	TRBJ2-7	ASSLGTGWDYEQY
NA	TRBV6-2/TRBV6-3	TRBJ2-3	ASSPGLAGTATQY
NA	TRBV30	TRBJ1-1	AWSVTELNTEAF
NA	TRBV21-1	TRBJ2-3	ASSKEGRTGGLRDTQY
NA	TRBV6-5	TRBJ1-2	ASSLPGSRGYT
NA	TRBV9	TRBJ1-2	ASSAHRQGGYT
NA	TRBV27	TRBJ2-6	ASSPLLAGSSGANVLT
NA	TRBV18	TRBJ2-3	ASSPSARDTQY
NA	TRBV12-3/TRBV12-4	TRBJ2-2	ASSFRVGELF
NA	TRBV5-1	TRBJ2-3	ASSPPGLDTQY
few	TRBV6-5	TRBJ1-2	ASSFSRGLGYT
NA	TRBV4-3	TRBJ2-1	ASSPRLAGGHSEQF
NA	TRBV4-1	TRBJ1-4	ASSQEGPTLNEKLF
NA	TRBV19	TRBJ2-2	ASRTTSGGPPGELF
NA	TRBV5-5	TRBJ1-1	ASSLGKGVTEAF
once	TRBV24-1	TRBJ2-2	ATSAPGTSSTGELF
once	TRBV7-8	TRBJ2-3	ASSLSGAIDTQY
NA	TRBV4-1	TRBJ1-1	ASSQPGQNTEAF
once	TRBV11-1	TRBJ2-1	ASSLNRYNEQF
NA	TRBV7-6	TRBJ2-7	ASSRSENYEQY
NA	TRBV10-2	TRBJ1-1	ATRQGLMNTEAF
NA	TRBV27	TRBJ1-6	ASSLTRDSLNSPLH
once	TRBV9	TRBJ1-2	ASSSGEGVNYGYT